A single sample gave rise to the 20 T cell receptor beta chains below, sequenced in a study of cytomegalovirus exposure and HLA in healthy donors. The data were produced by immunoSEQ multiplex PCR, yet TCRdb's version contains in-frame clones alone and is incomplete. The sample includes 150,000 to 200,000 clones, around 88% seen only once; the top ten take more than 1.2%. Sequenced: PBMCs. These receptors were taken from a woman between 18 and 30 years old in good health and CMV-seronegative.

This clone was recorded once. This chain connects TRBV28 to TRBJ2-5; 12 bases are a match to TRBD2. Losses at the gene ends were 3 bases for V and 1 base for J; bases not matched to a gene: 9. This CDR3 is 18 amino acids long. The germline gives CDR1 MDHEN, CDR2 SYDVKM. The CDR3 sequence is CASSFRRTSGEPQETQYF. DNA for the CDR3: TGTGCCAGCAGTTTTCGGCGGACTAGCGGGGAGCCCCAAGAGACCCAGTACTTC.

The V gene is TRBV9, the J gene TRBJ2-2, with 7 bases that match TRBD2. The V gene end was trimmed by 0 bases and the J gene end by 7 bases; junction bases not matched to a gene: 9. Looked up from germline, CDR1 is SGDLS and CDR2 is YYNGEE. The CDR3 covers 16 residues. CDR3 region: CASSVAVGGPVGELFF. The DNA for the CDR3 is TGTGCCAGCAGCGTAGCGGTGGGAGGGCCGGTCGGGGAGCTGTTTTTT.

This clone was seen a handful of times. In nucleotides, the CDR3 is TGTGCCAGCAGCTTTAAGGGGGCCCCCTATAATTCACCCCTCCACTTT. Residues: CASSFKGAPYNSPLHF. The chain couples TRBV11-2 to TRBJ1-6; TRBD1 matches 7 bases. CDR3 size: 16 residues. Trimming at V came to 3 bases and at J to 2 bases, leaving 4 bases not matched to a gene. The V gene's germline CDR1 is SGHAT and CDR2 FQNNGV.

The chain recombines TRBV5-4 with TRBJ2-5, with D perhaps matching TRBD2 (6 bases). The CDR3 is 15 amino acids. CDR1 is SGHNT, CDR2 YYREEE, per germline (reference sequence). Trimming removed 1 base at V and 0 bases at J, with 10 bases between. For the CDR3, the DNA is TGTGCCAGCAGCTTGACGACTAGGAACCAAGAGACCCAGTACTTC. This sequence encodes CASSLTTRNQETQYF.

V is TRBV7-8 and J is TRBJ2-1; tentatively, D is TRBD2 (7 bases). The germline V gene has CDR1 SGHVS and CDR2 FQNEAQ. The CDR3 is made up of 16 amino acids. Trimming took 1 base from V and 2 from J, leaving 12 bases between them. CDR3 sequence reads: CASSLGRGLPYNEQFF. CDR3 DNA: TGTGCCAGCAGCTTAGGGCGGGGGCTACCCTACAATGAGCAGTTCTTC.

This clone was detected once. The V and J genes are TRBV15 and TRBJ2-7; D is possibly TRBD2 (6 bases). Deletions cut 5 bases from V and 6 bases from J, with 17 bases between. Germline CDR1 is LNHNV and CDR2 is YYDKDF (reference sequence). The CDR3 has 14 residues. This CDR3 is CATSEGLNAGEQYF. In DNA, the CDR3 is TGTGCCACCAGCGAAGGACTAAACGCTGGCGAGCAGTACTTC.

The rearrangement joins TRBV4-2 to TRBJ2-1; 11 bases align to TRBD2. The CDR3 spans 16 residues. J was trimmed by 4 bases and V by 4 bases; bases with no gene match: 6. Germline CDR1 and CDR2: LGHNA and YNFKEQ. The DNA of the CDR3 is TGTGCCAGCAGCCCGTTCTCTAGCGGGGGGTACAATGAGCAGTTCTTC. As protein: CASSPFSSGGYNEQFF.

The chain joins TRBV2 to TRBJ1-1, with 8 bases that match TRBD1. J was trimmed by 4 bases and V by 7 bases; bases with no gene match: 11. Germline values: CDR1 SNHLY, CDR2 FYNNEI. The CDR3 is 15 residues long. The CDR3 loop is CASTGQGVLSTEAFF. DNA of the CDR3: TGTGCCAGCACCGGACAGGGAGTTCTTTCCACTGAAGCTTTCTTT.

The chain employs TRBV18 and TRBJ2-4, with TRBD1 as a possible D gene (6 bases). The V gene lost 6 bases and the J gene lost 0 bases, with 9 bases spanning the gap. Germline V lookup: CDR1 KGHSH, CDR2 LQKENI. The CDR3 covers 14 residues. The CDR3 DNA reads as TGTGCCAGCTCGCCGGACAGAGCCAAAAACATTCAGTACTTC. As protein: CASSPDRAKNIQYF.

To note about this clone: One junction end does not reproduce the germline sequence, and a read error may be involved. V and J are TRBV29-1 and TRBJ1-1; TRBD1 aligns across 9 bases. Per germline, CDR1 SQVTM and CDR2 ANQGSEA. The CDR3 length is 14 residues. DNA of the CDR3: TGCAACGTTGAAGGTGGACAGGGGAAGGGTGAAGCTTTCTTT. Amino acids: CNVEGGQGKGEAFF.

V is TRBV5-8 and J is TRBJ1-2, with D possibly TRBD1 on 6 matching bases. Germline V gene lookup returns CDR1 SGHTS and CDR2 YDEGEE. The length of the CDR3 is 11 residues. CDR3 sequence (DNA): TGTGCGGGGGCGTACCTCTATGGCTACACCTTC. This encodes CAGAYLYGYTF.

This clone was detected only a few times. V gene TRBV6-1 combines with J gene TRBJ1-1, with 7 positions matching TRBD1. This CDR3 contains 14 residues. Unmatched junction bases numbered 4, after V lost 6 bases and J lost 0 bases. From germline, CDR1 is MNHNS and CDR2 SASEGT. CDR3 in amino acids: CASRLGQMNTEAFF. CDR3 sequence (DNA): TGTGCCAGCAGACTGGGACAGATGAACACTGAAGCTTTCTTT.

V usage is TRBV2 and J usage is TRBJ2-7, with D uncertain. Trimming left V 7 bases short and J 1 base short, with 14 bases between. Germline V gene lookup returns CDR1 SNHLY and CDR2 FYNNEI. The CDR3 is 14 residues long. The CDR3 loop reads CASIRSTTSYEQYF. As DNA, the CDR3 is TGTGCCAGCATCAGGTCTACCACATCCTACGAGCAGTACTTC.

The rearrangement joins TRBV18 to TRBJ1-1, with 7 bases identical to TRBD1. The CDR3 has 14 residues. CDR1 KGHSH and CDR2 LQKENI come from the germline V gene. V shed 6 bases, J shed 4 bases, and the junction held 8 bases outside the gene matches. The CDR3 nucleotides read TGTGCCAGCTCCCCGACGGACAGGATCACTGAAGCTTTCTTT. It yields the protein CASSPTDRITEAFF.

This chain uses TRBV4-1 with TRBJ2-5; no definite D call. Germline V lookup: CDR1 MGHRA, CDR2 YSYEKL. The V gene lost 1 base and the J gene lost 5 bases, with 8 bases spanning the gap. The CDR3 totals 13 residues. The CDR3 sequence is CASSQGPLETQYF. DNA for the CDR3: TGCGCCAGCAGCCAAGGGCCTTTGGAGACCCAGTACTTC.

This chain uses TRBV5-4 with TRBJ2-1; 12 positions agree with TRBD2. The trim removed 2 bases at V and 4 bases at J, leaving 7 bases unmatched. The length of the CDR3 is 17 residues. From germline, CDR1 is SGHNT and CDR2 YYREEE (reference sequence). CDR3 region: CASSFPSGGAGYNEQFF. The CDR3 DNA sequence: TGTGCCAGCAGCTTTCCTAGCGGGGGGGCGGGATACAATGAGCAGTTCTTC.

The V and J genes are TRBV7-9 and TRBJ2-7, with D maybe TRBD1 (6 bases). The ends were cut back, 11 bases at V and 3 bases at J, with 23 bases in the middle. The CDR3 covers 15 residues. Germline-derived CDR1 and CDR2 are SEHNR and FQNEAQ (reference sequence). The chain's CDR3 is CAGITDSIEGYEQYF. The CDR3 nucleotides read TGTGCCGGTATAACGGACAGCATTGAGGGCTACGAGCAGTACTTC.

The chain employs TRBV2 and TRBJ1-6, with 7 bases matching TRBD1. CDR1 and CDR2 (germline): SNHLY, FYNNEI. The CDR3 totals 16 residues. Trimming at V came to 1 base and at J to 6 bases, leaving 6 bases not matched to a gene. The CDR3 reads CASSEESQGVNSPLHF. The CDR3 coding sequence is TGTGCCAGCAGTGAAGAAAGTCAGGGGGTTAATTCACCCCTCCACTTT.

The chain recombines TRBV7-2 with TRBJ2-7; 8 bases are a match to TRBD2. V trimming: 5 bases; J trimming: 6 bases; junction bases outside the gene matches: 3. The CDR3 loop spans 12 amino acids. Germline CDR1 and CDR2: SGHTA and FQGNSA. In nucleotides, the CDR3 is TGTGCCAGCAGCCCACGGGGGGGCGAGCAGTACTTC. This codes for CASSPRGGEQYF. The variable domain in full, with the rest retrieved from reference TRBV7-2 and TRBJ2-7, is GAGVSQSPSNKVTEKGKDVELRCDPISGHTALYWYRQSLGQGLEFLIYFQGNSAPDKSGLPSDRFSAERTGGSVSTLTIQRTQQEDSAVYLCASSPRGGEQYFGPGTRLTVT.

The gene calls are TRBV27 and TRBJ2-4; 13 nucleotides line up with TRBD2. The J segment lost 2 bases and the V segment lost 1 base, leaving 8 bases of the junction unmatched. Looked up from germline, CDR1 is MNHEY and CDR2 is SMNVEV (reference sequence). The CDR3 runs 19 residues. CDR3 bases: TGTGCCAGCAGTTTATATCGGGGGACTAGCGGGGCATCCAAAAACATTCAGTACTTC. This gives the protein CASSLYRGTSGASKNIQYF.